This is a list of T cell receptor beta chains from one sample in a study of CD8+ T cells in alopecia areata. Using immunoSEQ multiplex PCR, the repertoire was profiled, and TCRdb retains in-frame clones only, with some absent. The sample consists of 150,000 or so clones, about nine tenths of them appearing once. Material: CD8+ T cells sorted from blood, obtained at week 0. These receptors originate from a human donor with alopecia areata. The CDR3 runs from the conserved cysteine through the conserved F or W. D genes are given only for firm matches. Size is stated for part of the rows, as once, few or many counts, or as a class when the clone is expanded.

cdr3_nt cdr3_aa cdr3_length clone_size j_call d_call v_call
TGCAGCGTTGAGTCCTACAACGACAATGAGCAGTTCTTC CSVESYNDNEQFF 13 NA TRBJ2-1 NA TRBV29-1
TGTGCCAGCAGTTACTCGAACAATGAGCAGTTCTTC CASSYSNNEQFF 12 NA TRBJ2-1 NA TRBV6-5
TGTGCCAGCAGCTCCGAAGGGGTCGGGGGTGAAGCTTTCTTT CASSSEGVGGEAFF 14 once TRBJ1-1 NA TRBV7-9
TGTGCCAGCAGCGGCCAGGTCGGCACTGAAGCTTTCTTT CASSGQVGTEAFF 13 NA TRBJ1-1 NA TRBV14
TGTGCCAGCTCACCCAAGCCCTCAACCGGGACTAGCGGCGACGAGCAGTACTTC CASSPKPSTGTSGDEQYF 18 NA TRBJ2-7 TRBD2 TRBV18
TGTGCCAGCAGTTTTGTTCGGTCAGATTCACCCCTCCACTTT CASSFVRSDSPLHF 14 NA TRBJ1-6 NA TRBV27
TGTGCCATCAGTGAGAACGGGGGCCCTTGGGATACGCAGTATTTT CAISENGGPWDTQYF 15 few TRBJ2-3 NA TRBV10-3
TGTGCCACCAGCTCCGGGACAGGGGGATCCACAGATACGCAGTATTTT CATSSGTGGSTDTQYF 16 NA TRBJ2-3 TRBD1 TRBV15
TGTGCCTGGAGTGCCGAGGGGACAGTTAATTCACCCCTCCACTTT CAWSAEGTVNSPLHF 15 once TRBJ1-6 TRBD1 TRBV30
TGTGCCAGCAGCGACACGACAGGATCCTACGAGCAGTACTTC CASSDTTGSYEQYF 14 NA TRBJ2-7 NA TRBV7-9
TGTGCCAGCAGCGTCGGGACTGCGGGTGAAAAACTGTTTTTT CASSVGTAGEKLFF 14 once TRBJ1-4 NA TRBV7-9
TGTGCCAGCAGCATGGGCAACTACGAGCAGTACTTC CASSMGNYEQYF 12 NA TRBJ2-7 NA TRBV5-4
TGTGCCAGCAGCGAAGGACAGAGCTACGAGCAGTACTTC CASSEGQSYEQYF 13 once TRBJ2-7 NA TRBV9
TGTGCCAGCGCAAGTTCGGTCGGCGGGGAGCTGTTTTTT CASASSVGGELFF 13 NA TRBJ2-2 NA TRBV6-5
TGTGCCAGCAGCTTGGGCCACTACAATGAGCAGTTCTTC CASSLGHYNEQFF 13 NA TRBJ2-1 NA TRBV5-4